This T cell receptor (beta chain) was sequenced for a study of T cells in Graves' hyperthyroidism and ophthalmopathy. The J segment lost 3 bases and the V segment lost 0 bases, leaving 9 bases of the junction unmatched. This CDR3 comprises 17 residues. Germline V gene data show CDR1 as MGHRA and CDR2 as YSYEKL. This clonotype occurred a few times. From approximately 9.5 ml of fresh peripheral blood, PBMCs were isolated. There were TCR beta CDR3 regions amplified from RNA transcripts. During a first-round RT-PCR of the TCR CDR3, the HTBI primer set was used. TCRdb re-analysed the multiplex PCR reads in MiXCR, keeping a single row per CDR3 protein. Among approximately 430,000 distinct CDR3 sequences, 15% to 17% were seen once, and the ten largest hold approximately 7.5%.

The receptor was isolated from a woman younger than 35 with Graves' hyperthyroidism. Sequenced: blood. V gene TRBV4-1 combines with J gene TRBJ2-3; 7 nucleotides align to TRBD1. The CDR3 nucleotides read TGCGCCAGCAGCCAAGATTCCGACAGGGTAGGAACAGATACGCAGTATTTT. Its protein is CASSQDSDRVGTDTQYF.